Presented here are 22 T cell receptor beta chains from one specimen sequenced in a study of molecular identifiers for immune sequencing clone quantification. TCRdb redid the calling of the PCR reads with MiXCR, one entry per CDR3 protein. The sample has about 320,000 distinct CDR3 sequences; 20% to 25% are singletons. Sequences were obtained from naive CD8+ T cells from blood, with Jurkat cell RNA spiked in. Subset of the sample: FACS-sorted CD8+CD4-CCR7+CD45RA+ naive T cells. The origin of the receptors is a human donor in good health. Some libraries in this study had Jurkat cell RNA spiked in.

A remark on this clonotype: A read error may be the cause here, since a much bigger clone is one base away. This chain's CDR3 is CSASWPGISGNTIYF. The CDR3 DNA sequence: TGCAGTGCTAGCTGGCCGGGGATCTCTGGAAACACCATATATTTT. The genes are TRBV20-1 and TRBJ1-3; D gene unclear. The V end lost 3 bases, the J end lost 0 bases, and 12 bases lay between the germline ends. This CDR3 has 15 residues. From germline, CDR1 is DFQATT and CDR2 SNEGSKA (reference sequence).

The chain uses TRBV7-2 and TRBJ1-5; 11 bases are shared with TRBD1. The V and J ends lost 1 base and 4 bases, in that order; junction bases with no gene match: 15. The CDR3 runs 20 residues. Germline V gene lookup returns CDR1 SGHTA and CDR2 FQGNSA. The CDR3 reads CASSLVPPDRGLGLNQPQHF. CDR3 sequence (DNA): TGTGCCAGCAGCTTAGTCCCACCGGACAGGGGGCTTGGGTTAAATCAGCCCCAGCATTTT.

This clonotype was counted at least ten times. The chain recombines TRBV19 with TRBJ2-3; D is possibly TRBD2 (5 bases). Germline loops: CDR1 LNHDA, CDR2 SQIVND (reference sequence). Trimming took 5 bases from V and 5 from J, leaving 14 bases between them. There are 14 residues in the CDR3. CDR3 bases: TGTGCCAGTAGTGCACGGGAACATGGAGATACGCAGTATTTT. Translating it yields CASSAREHGDTQYF.

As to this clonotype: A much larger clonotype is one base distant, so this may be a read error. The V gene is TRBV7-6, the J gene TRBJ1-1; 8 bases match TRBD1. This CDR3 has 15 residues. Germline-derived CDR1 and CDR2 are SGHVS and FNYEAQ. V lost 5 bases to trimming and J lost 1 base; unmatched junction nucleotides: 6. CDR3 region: CASSPRQGTNTEAFF. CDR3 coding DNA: TGTGCCAGCAGCCCGCGACAGGGGACGAACACTGAAGCTTTCTTT.

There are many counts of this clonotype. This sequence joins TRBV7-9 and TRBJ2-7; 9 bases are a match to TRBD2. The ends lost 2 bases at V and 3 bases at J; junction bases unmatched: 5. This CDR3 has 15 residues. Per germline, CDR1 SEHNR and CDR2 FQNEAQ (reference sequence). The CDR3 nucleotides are TGTGCCAGCAGCTTACATAGCGGGGGATTCTACGAGCAGTACTTC. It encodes CASSLHSGGFYEQYF.

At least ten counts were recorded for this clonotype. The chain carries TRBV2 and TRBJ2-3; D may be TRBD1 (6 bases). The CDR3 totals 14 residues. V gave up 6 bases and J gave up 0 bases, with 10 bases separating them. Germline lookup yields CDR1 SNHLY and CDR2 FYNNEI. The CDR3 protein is CASSDRSSTDTQYF. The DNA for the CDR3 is TGTGCCAGCAGCGACAGGTCGAGCACAGATACGCAGTATTTT. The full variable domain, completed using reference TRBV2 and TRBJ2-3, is EPEVTQTPSHQVTQMGQEVILRCVPISNHLYFYWYRQILGQKVEFLVSFYNNEISEKSEIFDDQFSVERPDGSNFTLKIRSTKLEDSAMYFCASSDRSSTDTQYFGPGTRLTVL.

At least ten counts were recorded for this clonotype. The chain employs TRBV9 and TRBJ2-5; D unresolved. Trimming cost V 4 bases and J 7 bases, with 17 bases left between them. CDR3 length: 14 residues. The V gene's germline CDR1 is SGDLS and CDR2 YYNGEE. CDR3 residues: CASSNDRSEATQYF. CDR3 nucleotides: TGTGCCAGCAGCAATGACCGGTCAGAGGCGACCCAGTACTTC.

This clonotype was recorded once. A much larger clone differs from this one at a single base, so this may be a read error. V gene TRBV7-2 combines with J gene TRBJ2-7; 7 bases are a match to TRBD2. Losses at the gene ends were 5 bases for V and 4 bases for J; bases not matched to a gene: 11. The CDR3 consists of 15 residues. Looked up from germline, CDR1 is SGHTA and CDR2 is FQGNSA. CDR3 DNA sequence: TGTGCCAGCAGCCCCCAAATGGCGGGAGCGTACGAGCAGTACTTC. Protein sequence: CASSPQMAGAYEQYF. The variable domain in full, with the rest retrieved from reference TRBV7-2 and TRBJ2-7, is GAGVSQSPSNKVTEKGKDVELRCDPISGHTALYWYRQSLGQGLEFLIYFQGNSAPDKSGLPSDRFSAERTGGSVSTLTIQRTQQEDSAVYLCASSPQMAGAYEQYFGPGTRLTVT.

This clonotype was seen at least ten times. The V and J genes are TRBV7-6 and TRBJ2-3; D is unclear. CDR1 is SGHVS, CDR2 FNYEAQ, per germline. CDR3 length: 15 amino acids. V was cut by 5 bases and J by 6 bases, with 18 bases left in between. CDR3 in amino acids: CASSQADSERDTQYF. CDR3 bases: TGTGCCAGCAGCCAAGCCGACTCGGAAAGGGATACGCAGTATTTT. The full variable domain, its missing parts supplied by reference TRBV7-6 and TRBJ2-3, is GAGVSQSPRYKVTKRGQDVALRCDPISGHVSLYWYRQALGQGPEFLTYFNYEAQQDKSGLPNDRFSAERPEGSISTLTIQRTEQRDSAMYRCASSQADSERDTQYFGPGTRLTVL.

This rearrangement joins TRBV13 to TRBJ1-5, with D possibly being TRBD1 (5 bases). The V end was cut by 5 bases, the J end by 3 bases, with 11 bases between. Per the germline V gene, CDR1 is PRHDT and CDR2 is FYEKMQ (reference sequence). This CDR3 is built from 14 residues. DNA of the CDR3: TGTGCCAGCAGCCGGGGACCGATCAATCAGCCCCAGCATTTT. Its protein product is CASSRGPINQPQHF.

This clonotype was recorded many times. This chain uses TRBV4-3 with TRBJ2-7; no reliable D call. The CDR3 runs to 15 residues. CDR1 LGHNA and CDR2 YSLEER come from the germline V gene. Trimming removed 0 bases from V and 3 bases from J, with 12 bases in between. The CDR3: CASSQDMGRVYEQYF. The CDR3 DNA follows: TGCGCCAGCAGCCAAGATATGGGTAGGGTCTACGAGCAGTACTTC.

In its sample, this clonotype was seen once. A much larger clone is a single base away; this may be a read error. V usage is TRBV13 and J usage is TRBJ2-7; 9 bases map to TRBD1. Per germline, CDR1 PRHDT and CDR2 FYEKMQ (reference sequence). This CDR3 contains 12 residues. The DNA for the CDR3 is TGTGCCAACAGCCTCGGACAGGGGCGGCAGTACTTC. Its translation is CANSLGQGRQYF.

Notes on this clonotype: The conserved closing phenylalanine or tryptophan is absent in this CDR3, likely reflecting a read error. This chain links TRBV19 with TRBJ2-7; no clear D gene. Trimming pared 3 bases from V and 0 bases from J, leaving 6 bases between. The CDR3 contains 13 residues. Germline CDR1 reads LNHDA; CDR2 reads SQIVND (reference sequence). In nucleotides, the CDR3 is TGTGCCAGTAGTATCAGCTCCTCCTACGAGCAGTACCTC. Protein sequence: CASSISSSYEQYL.

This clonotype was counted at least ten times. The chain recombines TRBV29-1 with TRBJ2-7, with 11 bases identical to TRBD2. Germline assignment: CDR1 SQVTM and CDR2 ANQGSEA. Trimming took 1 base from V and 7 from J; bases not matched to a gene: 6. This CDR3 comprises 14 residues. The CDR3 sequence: CSVEGLAGTQEQYF. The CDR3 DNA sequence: TGCAGCGTTGAAGGACTAGCGGGGACTCAGGAGCAGTACTTC.

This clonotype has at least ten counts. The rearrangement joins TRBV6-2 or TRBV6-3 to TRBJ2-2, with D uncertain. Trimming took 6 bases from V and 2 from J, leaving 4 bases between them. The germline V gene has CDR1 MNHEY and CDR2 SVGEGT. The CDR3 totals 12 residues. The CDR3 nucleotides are TGTGCCAGCAGGCCTAACACCGGGGAGCTGTTTTTT. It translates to CASRPNTGELFF.

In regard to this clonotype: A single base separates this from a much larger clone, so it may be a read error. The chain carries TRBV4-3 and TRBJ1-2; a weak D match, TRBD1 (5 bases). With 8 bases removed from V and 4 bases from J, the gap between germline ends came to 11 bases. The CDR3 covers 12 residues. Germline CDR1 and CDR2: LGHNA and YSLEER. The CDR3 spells CASGPTGYGYTF. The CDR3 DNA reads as TGCGCCAGCGGCCCAACAGGCTATGGCTACACCTTC.

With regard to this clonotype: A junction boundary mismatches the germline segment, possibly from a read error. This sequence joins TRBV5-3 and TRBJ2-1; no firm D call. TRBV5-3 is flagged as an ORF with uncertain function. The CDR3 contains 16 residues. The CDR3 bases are TGTGCCAGCAGCTCCGACGGGCCGAATTCCTACAATGAGCAGTTCTTC. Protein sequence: CASSSDGPNSYNEQFF.

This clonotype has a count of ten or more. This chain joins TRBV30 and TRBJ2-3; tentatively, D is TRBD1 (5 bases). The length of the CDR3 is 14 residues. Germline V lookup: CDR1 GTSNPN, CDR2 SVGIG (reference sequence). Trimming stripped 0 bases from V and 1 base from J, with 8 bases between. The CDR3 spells CAWSVTVRTDTQYF. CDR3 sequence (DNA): TGTGCCTGGAGTGTGACAGTCCGCACAGATACGCAGTATTTT. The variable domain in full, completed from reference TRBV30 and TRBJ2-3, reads SQTIHQWPATLVQPVGSPLSLECTVEGTSNPNLYWYRQAAGRGLQLLFYSVGIGQISSEVPQNLSASRPQDRQFILSSKKLLLSDSGFYLCAWSVTVRTDTQYFGPGTRLTVL.

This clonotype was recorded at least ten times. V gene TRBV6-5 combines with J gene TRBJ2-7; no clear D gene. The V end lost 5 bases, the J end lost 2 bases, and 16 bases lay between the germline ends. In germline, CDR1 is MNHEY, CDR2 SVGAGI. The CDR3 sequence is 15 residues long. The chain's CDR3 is CASSPTSSPAYEQYF. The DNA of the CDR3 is TGTGCCAGCAGTCCTACATCCTCCCCCGCCTACGAGCAGTACTTC.

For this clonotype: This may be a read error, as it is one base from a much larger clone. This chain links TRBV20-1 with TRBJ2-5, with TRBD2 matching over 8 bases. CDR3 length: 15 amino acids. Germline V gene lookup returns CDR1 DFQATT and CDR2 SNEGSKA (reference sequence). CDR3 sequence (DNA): TGCAGTCCTAGAGATCTAGGACTAGCCGTCGAGACCCAGTACTTC. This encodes CSPRDLGLAVETQYF.

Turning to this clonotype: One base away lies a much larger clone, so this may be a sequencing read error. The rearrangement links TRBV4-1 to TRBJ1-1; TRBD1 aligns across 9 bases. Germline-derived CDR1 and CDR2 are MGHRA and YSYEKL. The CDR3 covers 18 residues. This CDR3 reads CASGQDVWDRDGHTEAFF. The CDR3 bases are TGCGCCAGCGGCCAAGATGTATGGGACAGGGACGGTCACACTGAAGCTTTCTTT.

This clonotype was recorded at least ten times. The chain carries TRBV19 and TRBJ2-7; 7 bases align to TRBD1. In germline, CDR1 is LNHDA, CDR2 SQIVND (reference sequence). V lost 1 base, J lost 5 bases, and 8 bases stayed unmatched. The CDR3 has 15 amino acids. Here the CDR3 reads CASSIGTGVVDEQYF. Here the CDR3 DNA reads TGTGCCAGTAGTATAGGAACAGGGGTAGTCGACGAGCAGTACTTC.